The rows below give T cell receptor beta chains drawn from one sample of a study of control samples from healthy donors and cancer patients. Assay used: immunoSEQ multiplex PCR; TCRdb lists only in-frame clones, some missing. The table lists under 150,000 clones, approximately 94% of them singletons. Material: blood. These receptors all come from a man aged 25-40 years in good health. The CDR3 runs from the conserved cysteine through the conserved F or W. The D gene is left open where the match is weak. Clone size, where shown, is once, few, many, or a class for clones that have expanded.

J: TRBJ1-2
size: .
V: TRBV18
D: TRBD1
CDR3: CASSPGTGVNYGYTF
DNA: TGTGCCAGCTCACCCGGGACAGGGGTAAACTATGGCTACACCTTC

J: TRBJ1-2
size: .
V: TRBV7-2
D: .
CDR3: CASSLAFGQNYTF
DNA: TGTGCCAGCAGCTTAGCTTTTGGACAAAACTACACCTTC

J: TRBJ1-2
size: .
V: TRBV18
D: .
CDR3: CASSPSDSPGGYTF
DNA: TGTGCCAGCTCACCAAGCGATTCGCCCGGGGGCTACACCTTC

J: TRBJ2-5
size: .
V: TRBV9
D: TRBD1
CDR3: CASSTTTGQETQYF
DNA: TGTGCCAGCAGCACTACGACAGGGCAAGAGACCCAGTACTTC

J: TRBJ2-2
size: .
V: TRBV24-1
D: .
CDR3: CATSDWTTGSTGELFF
DNA: TGTGCCACCAGTGATTGGACCACAGGGTCCACCGGGGAGCTGTTTTTT

J: TRBJ2-7
size: few
V: TRBV4-1
D: .
CDR3: CASSQGGGGPIYEQYF
DNA: TGCGCCAGCAGCCAAGGAGGGGGGGGGCCCATCTACGAGCAGTACTTC

J: TRBJ1-2
size: .
V: TRBV4-3
D: TRBD1
CDR3: CASSQSSRGDYGYTF
DNA: TGCGCCAGCAGCCAATCCTCCAGGGGGGACTATGGCTACACCTTC

J: TRBJ1-2
size: .
V: TRBV7-9
D: .
CDR3: CASSLAEGISYGYTF
DNA: TGTGCCAGCAGCTTAGCGGAGGGGATTAGCTATGGCTACACCTTC

J: TRBJ2-3
size: .
V: TRBV28
D: .
CDR3: CASSLGYTDTQYF
DNA: TGTGCCAGCAGTTTAGGCTACACAGATACGCAGTATTTT

J: TRBJ2-5
size: .
V: TRBV5-6
D: TRBD2
CDR3: CASSSWGLAGNRETQYF
DNA: TGTGCCAGCAGCTCGTGGGGACTAGCGGGGAACCGAGAGACCCAGTACTTC

J: TRBJ2-3
size: .
V: TRBV10-3
D: .
CDR3: CAISAPNTYSASTDTQYF
DNA: TGTGCCATCAGTGCCCCCAACACTTATAGCGCTAGCACAGATACGCAGTATTTT

J: TRBJ1-6
size: .
V: TRBV7-9
D: TRBD1
CDR3: CASQGGSPLHF
DNA: TGTGCCAGCCAAGGGGGCTCACCCCTCCACTTT

J: TRBJ2-7
size: .
V: TRBV27
D: .
CDR3: CASSLRPHEQYF
DNA: TGTGCCAGCAGTTTACGACCCCACGAGCAGTACTTC

J: TRBJ2-3
size: .
V: TRBV14
D: .
CDR3: CASSHGGDTQYF
DNA: TGTGCCAGCAGCCACGGCGGGGATACGCAGTATTTT

J: TRBJ2-6
size: .
V: TRBV6-6
D: TRBD1
CDR3: CASSPQGAHEGANVLTF
DNA: TGTGCCAGCAGTCCTCAGGGGGCGCATGAAGGGGCCAACGTCCTGACTTTC

J: TRBJ1-2
size: .
V: TRBV4-3
D: .
CDR3: CASSQGAGGYTF
DNA: TGCGCCAGCAGCCAAGGCGCCGGTGGCTACACCTTC

J: TRBJ1-2
size: .
V: TRBV12-5
D: .
CDR3: CASGYGSGDGYTF
DNA: TGTGCTAGTGGTTATGGATCGGGTGACGGCTACACCTTC